The next 16 T cell receptor beta chains were all read from a single sample in a study of blood T cell repertoires in COVID-19. Libraries were prepared by immunoSEQ multiplex PCR; TCRdb keeps only in-frame clonotypes and omits some of them. The sample holds roughly 220,000 clones, 85% to 90% seen once. The sample comprised peripheral blood. These TCRs come from a woman in her fifties or sixties with COVID-19, enrolled during active disease.

CDR3 loop: CASSRGTGPGSTEAFF. DNA of the CDR3: TGTGCCAGCAGCCGGGGGACAGGGCCAGGCAGCACTGAAGCTTTCTTT. J is TRBJ1-1 and V is TRBV28; 9 bases align to TRBD1. The germline gives CDR1 MDHEN, CDR2 SYDVKM. The V segment lost 6 bases and the J segment 4 bases; nucleotides outside the gene matches: 12. The CDR3 length is 16 residues.

The DNA of the CDR3 is TGTGCCAGTAGTATACGAGGAGGGGCAGATACGCAGTATTTT. Its translation is CASSIRGGADTQYF. V and J are TRBV19 and TRBJ2-3; D may be TRBD2 (6 bases). Deletions cut 2 bases from V and 4 bases from J, with 10 bases between. Germline V gives CDR1 LNHDA, CDR2 SQIVND (reference sequence). The CDR3 sequence is 14 residues long.

The chain couples TRBV19 to TRBJ1-1; no clear D gene. The V gene's germline CDR1 is LNHDA and CDR2 SQIVND (reference sequence). Trimming pared 6 bases from V and 1 base from J, leaving 9 bases between. There are 13 residues in the CDR3. This CDR3 is CASSPPGNTEAFF. The CDR3, as DNA: TGTGCCAGTAGCCCCCCGGGGAACACTGAAGCTTTCTTT.

The rearrangement uses TRBV14 and TRBJ1-1, with D possibly matching TRBD1 (5 bases). Trimming removed 4 bases at V and 3 bases at J, with 15 bases between. The CDR3 extends over 15 amino acids. The V gene's germline CDR1 is SGHDN and CDR2 FVKESK. The CDR3 nucleotides read TGTGCCAGCAGCCGTATCACGGGGGTCTACACTGAAGCTTTCTTT. Its translation: CASSRITGVYTEAFF.

The chain employs TRBV28 and TRBJ2-3, with a possible D match to TRBD2 (5 bases). V was shortened by 5 bases and J by 9 bases, with 18 bases between the two germline ends. The germline gives CDR1 MDHEN, CDR2 SYDVKM. The CDR3 sequence is 14 residues long. The CDR3 reads CASSTVGLLMTQYF. CDR3 DNA sequence: TGTGCCAGCAGTACCGTAGGACTCCTTATGACGCAGTATTTT.

The chain joins TRBV14 to TRBJ2-3, with TRBD2 identical over 9 bases. Trimming took 4 bases from V and 2 from J; bases not matched to a gene: 7. Germline CDR1 and CDR2: SGHDN and FVKESK. The CDR3 spans 16 residues. The CDR3 here is CASSRPSGGYTDTQYF. Written as DNA, the CDR3 is TGTGCCAGCAGCCGACCCAGCGGGGGGTACACAGATACGCAGTATTTT.

This rearrangement joins TRBV29-1 to TRBJ1-1; D unresolved. The CDR3 length is 14 residues. Trimming left V 2 bases short and J 6 bases short, with 16 bases between. In germline, CDR1 is SQVTM, CDR2 ANQGSEA. CDR3 protein: CSVERMDSGAEAFF. The CDR3 coding sequence is TGCAGCGTTGAAAGAATGGACTCTGGCGCTGAAGCTTTCTTT. Looking up the rest from reference TRBV29-1 and TRBJ1-1 gives the full variable domain: SAVISQKPSRDICQRGTSLTIQCQVDSQVTMMFWYRQQPGQSLTLIATANQGSEATYESGFVIDKFPISRPNLTFSTLTVSNMSPEDSSIYLCSVERMDSGAEAFFGQGTRLTVV.

The chain carries TRBV2 and TRBJ2-5, with a weak D call TRBD2 (5 bases). From germline, CDR1 is SNHLY and CDR2 FYNNEI. This CDR3 is built from 14 residues. Trimming shortened V by 3 bases and J by 6 bases, and 14 bases separated the two germline ends. CDR3 in DNA: TGTGCCAGCAGTGAGGGTCGGCCTAGCAAGACCCAGTACTTC. Its protein is CASSEGRPSKTQYF.

This chain links TRBV10-1 with TRBJ2-3, with a weak D call TRBD2 (5 bases). The CDR3 extends over 15 amino acids. Trimming took off 3 bases at V and 5 bases at J, with 15 bases between the two ends. CDR1 is WNHNN, CDR2 SYGVQD, per germline (reference sequence). The CDR3 nucleotides read TGCGCCAGCAGTGATAACGGGGTCGGAAAAGATACGCAGTATTTT. This translates into CASSDNGVGKDTQYF.

This sequence joins TRBV27 and TRBJ1-1; D is perhaps TRBD1 (6 bases). Germline CDR1 MNHEY, CDR2 SMNVEV (reference sequence). The CDR3 consists of 14 residues. The germline V and J ends were trimmed by 7 bases and 0 bases, with 12 bases remaining between them. CDR3 amino acids: CASKQTGLNTEAFF. The DNA for the CDR3 is TGTGCCAGCAAGCAAACAGGGCTGAACACTGAAGCTTTCTTT.

In this sample, this clone turned up a few times. The junction departs from germline at one end; a sequencing error may be responsible. This sequence joins TRBV9 and TRBJ1-6; TRBD1 might be the D (5 bases). CDR1 is SGDLS, CDR2 YYNGEE, per germline. CDR3 size: 15 residues. As DNA, the CDR3 is TGTGCCAGCAGTGTAGGGGCAGCTTATAATTCACCCCTCCACTTT. It translates to CASSVGAAYNSPLHF.

The rearrangement uses TRBV18 and TRBJ2-2; 9 bases fit TRBD1. This CDR3 has 17 residues. Per the germline V gene, CDR1 is KGHSH and CDR2 is LQKENI. The V segment lost 1 base and the J segment 2 bases; nucleotides outside the gene matches: 5. The CDR3 protein is CASSPLGTGPNTGELFF. The CDR3 DNA sequence: TGTGCCAGCTCACCACTGGGGACAGGGCCTAACACCGGGGAGCTGTTTTTT.

This rearrangement joins TRBV27 to TRBJ1-6; no firm D call. The CDR3 has 13 residues. V lost 6 bases and J 7 bases, leaving 10 bases between the germline ends. From germline, CDR1 is MNHEY and CDR2 SMNVEV (reference sequence). CDR3 sequence: CASRPGANSPLHF. The CDR3 region has the DNA TGTGCCAGCAGGCCGGGTGCGAATTCACCCCTCCACTTT.

This clone showed up just once. The chain uses TRBV25-1 and TRBJ1-1, with 10 bases lining up with TRBD1. The V and J ends lost 7 bases and 1 base, in that order; junction bases with no gene match: 12. The germline V gene encodes CDR1 MGHDK and CDR2 SYGVNS. CDR3 length: 17 residues. CDR3 nucleotides: TGTGCCAGCACCTTTAGGGCGACAGGGGGCGAGAACACTGAAGCTTTCTTT. Translated: CASTFRATGGENTEAFF.

This sequence joins TRBV25-1 and TRBJ2-2; D not resolved. The CDR3 has 15 amino acids. V shed 4 bases and J shed 5 bases, with 14 bases lying between them. Germline V gene data show CDR1 as MGHDK and CDR2 as SYGVNS. CDR3 nucleotides: TGTGCCAGCAGTGCCAACAGCTGGCTGACCGGGGAGCTGTTTTTT. It yields the protein CASSANSWLTGELFF.

This chain joins TRBV7-6 and TRBJ2-6; D is possibly TRBD1 (5 bases). Trimming removed 2 bases from V and 2 bases from J, with 13 bases in between. The CDR3 spans 17 residues. Germline CDR1 and CDR2: SGHVS and FNYEAQ. Here the CDR3 reads CASSLRGGATGANVLTF. CDR3 coding DNA: TGTGCCAGCAGCTTAAGGGGTGGGGCGACTGGGGCCAACGTCCTGACTTTC.